This TCR beta chain originates from a study of blood T cell repertoires in COVID-19 (dated by TCRdb to 2019 to 2021). Looking at the study overall: Samples from collaborators originated in the United States, Italy and Spain and spanned both the acute and convalescent phases of COVID-19. Deeply sampled blood TCRbeta repertoires from subjects exposed to, actively infected with, or recovered from COVID-19 were included in the dataset. Where HLA class I and class II types were available, the types were taken from metadata supplied by the sample provider, not from assay-based typing. Nearly every sample came with metadata listing a de-identified subject ID, COVID-19 status, age in years and sex. The repertoires were made available in a free public database intended to serve as a resource for research on the immune response to SARS-CoV-2. The material from the prospective study consisted of cDNA or gDNA derived from T cells, B-cell-depleted T cells, or PBMCs. Samples came from the ongoing ImmuneRACE study (first 160 participants) plus 1,254 subjects from 6 global collaborators.

TCRbeta CDR3 regions were amplified from genomic DNA by means of the immunoSEQ Assay, a bias-controlled multiplex PCR. Per the authors' processing: The number of nucleated cells in each sample was estimated from the amplification of reference gene primers within the assay. To quantify the absolute abundance of each unique TCRbeta CDR3 rearrangement, sequence reads were collapsed and filtered. For each sample, productive Simpson clonality was calculated as the square root of Simpson's diversity index across productive rearrangements. Here the immuneACCESS table is served through TCRdb, limited to in-frame sequences with V and J called. Missing clones are a known gap in these copies; in checked studies unresolved V genes cover under half, and the rest lacks a known reason. That table furnishes V, J and clone size, whereas the DNA furnished D and trimming. The sample table holds just over 300,000 clones, of which 85% to 90% were seen once. Of the sample, about 4.1% is held by the ten largest clones.

In the case of this clone: Its antigen is still unknown. No base qualities exist here, and no much larger clone lies one base off it.

Participants in the prospective study were enrolled through a virtual design, were aged roughly 18 to 100 years, and lived in about 25 United States geographic areas. In the prospective study, participants were assigned to cohorts based on the clinical history participants reported in a screening survey and a study questionnaire. ImmuneRACE Cohort 3 recovered participants were defined by two consecutive negative NP/OP PCR tests, healthcare professional clearance, or symptom resolution. Each participant in the prospective study had whole blood, serum and a nasopharyngeal or oropharyngeal swab collected by mobile phlebotomists. Prospective study participants could optionally give additional blood draws and questionnaires over an approximately two-month period. Blood samples from the prospective study were shipped frozen or at room temperature prior to DNA extraction. What the work shows at the level of the full study, not this receptor alone: Clinical and demographic metadata were provided uncurated, with the amount varying by source and participant.

V sheds 5 bases and J sheds 2 bases, leaving 26 bases between their ends. The germline V gene provides CDR1 SGDLS and CDR2 YYNGEE. Counted from cysteine to phenylalanine, this CDR3 has 18 amino acids. Only CDR3 DNA is held: 54 bases, read in frame from base 1. Sequences were obtained from PBMCs or T cells enriched from blood (not recorded which). The chain links TRBV9 with TRBJ2-7; possibly the D gene is TRBD1, per 7 matching bases. The sequence was collected from a man aged 25-45 years who had recovered from COVID-19. This receptor carries the CDR3 CASSGYQGGSLSPYEQYF. In nucleotides, the sequence is TGTGCCAGCAGTGGGTACCAGGGGGGAAGTCTATCCCCCTACGAGCAGTACTTC.